A single sample is the source of the 11 T cell receptor beta chains below, sequenced in a study of regulatory and conventional T cells in RAG deficiency. The table came from immunoSEQ multiplex PCR; TCRdb's copy has only in-frame clones and leaves some out. The repertoire holds 10,000 to 15,000 clones, with 85% to 95% as singletons. Genomic DNA came from blood conventional CD4+ T cells gated CD25-low CD127-high. These same data were also listed under a study on regulatory T cells. That work adds: Primers: 52 TRBV forward and 13 TRBJ reverse.

The sequenced material came from CD4+ effector T cells sorted from blood. The receptor set was obtained from a human donor in good health.

The chain combines TRBV7-9 with TRBJ2-5; perhaps TRBD1 as D (7 bases). Trimming took 5 bases from V and 5 from J, leaving 18 bases between them. The germline V gene encodes CDR1 SEHNR and CDR2 FQNEAQ (reference sequence). The CDR3 totals 15 residues. CDR3 sequence (DNA): TGTGCCAGCAGCCGGACAGGCCGTGGGGGGGAGACCCAGTACTTC. This gives the protein CASSRTGRGGETQYF.

V is TRBV11-2 and J is TRBJ2-3, with D possibly being TRBD1 (8 bases). The CDR3 covers 16 residues. The germline gives CDR1 SGHAT, CDR2 FQNNGV. V was cut by 5 bases and J by 2 bases, with 17 bases left in between. The CDR3 bases are TGTGCCAGCAGCCCACAGGGGGGAGGGTCCACAGATACGCAGTATTTT. It translates to CASSPQGGGSTDTQYF. The variable domain in full, completed from reference TRBV11-2 and TRBJ2-3, reads EAGVAQSPRYKIIEKRQSVAFWCNPISGHATLYWYQQILGQGPKLLIQFQNNGVVDDSQLPKDRFSAERLKGVDSTLKIQPAKLEDSAVYLCASSPQGGGSTDTQYFGPGTRLTVL.

V usage is TRBV10-1 and J usage is TRBJ1-3; D call uncertain. CDR3 size: 14 residues. V was shortened by 2 bases and J by 4 bases, with 9 bases between the two germline ends. From germline, CDR1 is WNHNN and CDR2 SYGVQD (reference sequence). The CDR3 region has the DNA TGCGCCAGCAGTGAGGACGCTGGGGGAAACACCATATATTTT. It encodes CASSEDAGGNTIYF.

In regard to this clone: The junction departs from germline at one end; a sequencing error may be responsible. Additional DNA sequences in this sample encode the identical CDR3. This chain connects TRBV30 to TRBJ1-3; tentatively, D is TRBD1 (6 bases). The CDR3 loop spans 14 amino acids. Per germline, CDR1 GTSNPN and CDR2 SVGIG (reference sequence). DNA of the CDR3: TGTGCCTGTCCATCCGGACAGACTGGGAACACCATATATTTT. Translated: CACPSGQTGNTIYF. Full variable domain (remainder filled in from reference TRBV30 and TRBJ1-3): SQTIHQWPATLVQPVGSPLSLECTVEGTSNPNLYWYRQAAGRGLQLLFYSVGIGQISSEVPQNLSASRPQDRQFILSSKKLLLSDSGFYLCACPSGQTGNTIYFGEGSWLTVV.

V gene TRBV19 combines with J gene TRBJ2-5; D is undetermined. CDR3 length: 13 amino acids. Germline V lookup: CDR1 LNHDA, CDR2 SQIVND (reference sequence). The V end lost 5 bases, the J end lost 3 bases, and 10 bases lay between the germline ends. The CDR3 is CASSRADEETQYF. CDR3 coding DNA: TGTGCCAGTAGTCGGGCAGATGAAGAGACCCAGTACTTC.

This rearrangement joins TRBV6-1 to TRBJ2-2; TRBD1 or TRBD2 may be the D gene (5 bases each). V was clipped by 5 bases and J by 4 bases, with 11 bases between them. Germline values: CDR1 MNHNS, CDR2 SASEGT. CDR3 length: 14 amino acids. CDR3 in DNA: TGTGCCAGCAGTACCGGGACGGCCACCGGGGAGCTGTTTTTT. As protein: CASSTGTATGELFF.

The chain recombines TRBV5-1 with TRBJ1-2; TRBD1 agrees at 10 bases. Losses at the gene ends were 2 bases for V and 8 bases for J; bases not matched to a gene: 3. Looked up from germline, CDR1 is SGHRS and CDR2 is YFSETQ. The CDR3 has 13 residues. The CDR3 is CASSLTTGGGYTF. DNA for the CDR3: TGCGCCAGCAGCTTAACGACAGGGGGCGGCTACACCTTC.

DNA of the CDR3: TGTGCCAGCAGGGGGGGCATGGACACTGAAGCTTTCTTT. Translation: CASRGGMDTEAFF. J is TRBJ1-1 and V is TRBV13; D possibly corresponds to TRBD1 (6 bases). CDR1 and CDR2 from the germline V gene are PRHDT and FYEKMQ (reference sequence). The CDR3 runs 13 residues. V shed 6 bases and J shed 3 bases, with 11 bases lying between them.

This rearrangement joins TRBV2 to TRBJ1-2; TRBD1 is a possible D gene (6 bases). In germline, CDR1 is SNHLY, CDR2 FYNNEI. The V and J ends lost 3 bases and 7 bases respectively, with 15 bases between them. The CDR3 spans 14 residues. As DNA, the CDR3 is TGTGCCAGCAGTGAGGGGGGGCGCCCGGGTGGCTACACCTTC. Protein: CASSEGGRPGGYTF. The full variable domain, with the rest looked up from reference TRBV2 and TRBJ1-2, is EPEVTQTPSHQVTQMGQEVILRCVPISNHLYFYWYRQILGQKVEFLVSFYNNEISEKSEIFDDQFSVERPDGSNFTLKIRSTKLEDSAMYFCASSEGGRPGGYTFGSGTRLTVV.

The gene calls are TRBV30 and TRBJ2-7; TRBD1 agrees at 8 bases. V lost 5 bases to trimming and J lost 3 bases; unmatched junction nucleotides: 6. The CDR3 runs 13 residues. Germline V gene lookup returns CDR1 GTSNPN and CDR2 SVGIG (reference sequence). CDR3 in amino acids: CAWGQGNFYEQYF. CDR3 in DNA: TGTGCCTGGGGACAGGGAAATTTCTACGAGCAGTACTTC.

The chain uses TRBV7-2 and TRBJ2-1, with D possibly being TRBD1 (5 bases). Germline lookup yields CDR1 SGHTA and CDR2 FQGNSA. V gave up 8 bases and J gave up 0 bases, with 17 bases separating them. There are 16 residues in the CDR3. CDR3 nucleotides: TGTGCCAGCTCAGGAGTGGGGCCCAGCTCCTACAATGAGCAGTTCTTC. Protein: CASSGVGPSSYNEQFF.